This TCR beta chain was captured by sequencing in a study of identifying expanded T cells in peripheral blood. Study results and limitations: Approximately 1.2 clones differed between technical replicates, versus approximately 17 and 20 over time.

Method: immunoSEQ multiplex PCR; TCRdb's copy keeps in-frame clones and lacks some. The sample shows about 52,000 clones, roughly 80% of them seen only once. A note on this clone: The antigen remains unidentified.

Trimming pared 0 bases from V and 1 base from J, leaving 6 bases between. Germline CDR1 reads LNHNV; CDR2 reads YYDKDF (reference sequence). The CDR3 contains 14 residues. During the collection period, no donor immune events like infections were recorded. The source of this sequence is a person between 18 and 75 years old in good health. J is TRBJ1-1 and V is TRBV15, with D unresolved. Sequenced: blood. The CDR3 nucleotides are TGTGCCACCAGCAGAGATCAAGGGAACACTGAAGCTTTCTTT. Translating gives CATSRDQGNTEAFF.